This TCR beta chain was sequenced in a study of blood T cell repertoires in COVID-19. Background on the study: Material from acute and convalescent COVID-19 was sourced from the United States, Italy and Spain. PBMCs, B-cell-depleted T cells, or T cells were the source of the cDNA or gDNA that made up the material.

This CDR3 spans 15 amino acids. Per germline, CDR1 SGHDN and CDR2 FVKESK. Trimming left V 4 bases short and J 8 bases short, with 20 bases between. Under the authors' procedure: Estimated nucleated cell counts came from reference gene primer amplification. The method was immunoSEQ multiplex PCR; TCRdb's version includes in-frame clones alone and lacks a portion of them. V and J calls plus clone size are reproduced from that table; the DNA served to infer D and trimming. There are a few hundred thousand clones in the sample; approximately 85% occur only once, and roughly 2.2% lies in the top ten. Participants' own reports of clinical history determined their cohort assignment.

This TCR was recovered from a man aged 25 to 40 who had recovered from COVID-19. This rearrangement joins TRBV14 to TRBJ1-1, with D hard to call. Input material: PBMCs or T cells enriched from blood (not recorded which). DNA for the CDR3: TGTGCCAGCAGCCCTCAGAGGACGGTCGGAGGGGAAGCTTTCTTT. Residues: CASSPQRTVGGEAFF.